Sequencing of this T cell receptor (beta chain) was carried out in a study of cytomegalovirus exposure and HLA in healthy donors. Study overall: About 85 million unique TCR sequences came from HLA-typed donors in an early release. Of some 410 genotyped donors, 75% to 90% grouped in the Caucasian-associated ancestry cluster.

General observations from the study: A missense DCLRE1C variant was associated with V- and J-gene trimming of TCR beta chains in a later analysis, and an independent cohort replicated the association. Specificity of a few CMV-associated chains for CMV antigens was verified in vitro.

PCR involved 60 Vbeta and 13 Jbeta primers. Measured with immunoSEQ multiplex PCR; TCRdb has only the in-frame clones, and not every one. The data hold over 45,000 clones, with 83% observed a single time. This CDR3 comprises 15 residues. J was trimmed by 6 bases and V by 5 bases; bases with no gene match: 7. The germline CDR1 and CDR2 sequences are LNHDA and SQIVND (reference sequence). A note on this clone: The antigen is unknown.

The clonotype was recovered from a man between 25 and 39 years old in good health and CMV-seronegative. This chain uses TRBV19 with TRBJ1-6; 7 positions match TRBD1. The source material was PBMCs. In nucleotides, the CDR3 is TGTGCCAGTAGTGTCGGGACAGTGCCTAATTCACCCCTCCACTTT. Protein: CASSVGTVPNSPLHF. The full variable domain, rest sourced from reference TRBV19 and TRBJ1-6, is DGGITQSPKYLFRKEGQNVTLSCEQNLNHDAMYWYRQDPGQGLRLIYYSQIVNDFQKGDIAEGYSVSREKKESFPLTVTSAQKNPTAFYLCASSVGTVPNSPLHFGNGTRLTVT.